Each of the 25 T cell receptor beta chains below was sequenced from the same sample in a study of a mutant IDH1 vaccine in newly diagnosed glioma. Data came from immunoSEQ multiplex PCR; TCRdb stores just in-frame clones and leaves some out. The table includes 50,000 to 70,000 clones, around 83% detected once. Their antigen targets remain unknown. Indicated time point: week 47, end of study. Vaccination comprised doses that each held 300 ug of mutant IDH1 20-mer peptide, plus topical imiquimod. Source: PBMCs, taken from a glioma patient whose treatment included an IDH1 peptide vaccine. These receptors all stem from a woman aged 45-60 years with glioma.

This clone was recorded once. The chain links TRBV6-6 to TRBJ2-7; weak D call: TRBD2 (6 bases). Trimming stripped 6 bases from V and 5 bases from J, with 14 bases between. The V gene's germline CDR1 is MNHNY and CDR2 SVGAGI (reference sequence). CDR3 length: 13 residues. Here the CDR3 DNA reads TGTGCCAGCAGCCCGGGACTTAACCACGAGCAGTACTTC. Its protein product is CASSPGLNHEQYF.

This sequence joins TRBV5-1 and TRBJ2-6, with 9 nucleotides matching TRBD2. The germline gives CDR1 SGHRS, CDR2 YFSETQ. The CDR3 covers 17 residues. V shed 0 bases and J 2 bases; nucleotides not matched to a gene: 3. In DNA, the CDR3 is TGCGCCAGCAGCTTGGCGGCGGGGGGGCCTGGGGCCAACGTCCTGACTTTC. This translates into CASSLAAGGPGANVLTF.

This chain's CDR3 is CASSFPEKGSPLHF. The CDR3, as DNA: TGCGCCAGCAGCTTTCCCGAGAAGGGTTCACCCCTCCACTTT. The chain couples TRBV5-1 to TRBJ1-6; D not certain. The CDR3 totals 14 residues. Trimming shortened V by 2 bases and J by 9 bases, and 12 bases separated the two germline ends. The germline CDR1 and CDR2 sequences are SGHRS and YFSETQ.

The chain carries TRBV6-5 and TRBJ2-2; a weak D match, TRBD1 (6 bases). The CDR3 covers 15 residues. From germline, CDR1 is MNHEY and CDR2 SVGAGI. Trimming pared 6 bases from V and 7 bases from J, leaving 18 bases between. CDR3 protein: CASRDGQRGSGELFF. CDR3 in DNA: TGTGCCAGCAGAGACGGACAGAGAGGAAGCGGGGAGCTGTTTTTT.

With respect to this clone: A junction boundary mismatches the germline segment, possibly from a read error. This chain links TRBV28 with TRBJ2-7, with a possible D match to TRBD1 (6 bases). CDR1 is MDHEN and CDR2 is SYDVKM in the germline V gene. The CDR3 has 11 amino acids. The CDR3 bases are TGTGCCAGCAGCCTGGACAGTGTCTGGTTCTTC. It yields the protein CASSLDSVWFF. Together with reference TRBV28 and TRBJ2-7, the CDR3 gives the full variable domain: DVKVTQSSRYLVKRTGEKVFLECVQDMDHENMFWYRQDPGLGLRLIYFSYDVKMKEKGDIPEGYSVSREKKERFSLILESASTNQTSMYLCASSLDSVWFFGPGTRLTVT.

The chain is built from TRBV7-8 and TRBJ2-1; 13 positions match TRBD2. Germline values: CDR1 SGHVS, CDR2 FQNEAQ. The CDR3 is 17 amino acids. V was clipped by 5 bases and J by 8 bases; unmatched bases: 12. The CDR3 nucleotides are TGTGCCAGCAGCCAGAGAGTACTAGCGGGGGGGATGGATGAGCAGTTCTTC. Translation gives CASSQRVLAGGMDEQFF.

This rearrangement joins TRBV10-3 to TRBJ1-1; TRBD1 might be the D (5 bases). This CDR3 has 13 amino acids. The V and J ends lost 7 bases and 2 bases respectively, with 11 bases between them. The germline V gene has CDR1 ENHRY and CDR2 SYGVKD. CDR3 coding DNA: TGTGCCATCATGGGGACGGCTAACACTGAAGCTTTCTTT. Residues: CAIMGTANTEAFF.

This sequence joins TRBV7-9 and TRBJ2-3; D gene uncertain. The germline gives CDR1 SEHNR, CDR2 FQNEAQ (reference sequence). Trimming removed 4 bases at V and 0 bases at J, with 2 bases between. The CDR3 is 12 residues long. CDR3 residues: CASSSSTDTQYF. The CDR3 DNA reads TGTGCCAGCAGCTCGAGCACAGATACGCAGTATTTT.

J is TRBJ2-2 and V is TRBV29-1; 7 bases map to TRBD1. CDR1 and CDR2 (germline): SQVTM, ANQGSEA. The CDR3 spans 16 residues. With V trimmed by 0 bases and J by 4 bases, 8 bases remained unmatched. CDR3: CSVEDVGTASTGELFF. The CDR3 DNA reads TGCAGCGTTGAAGACGTCGGGACAGCGTCCACCGGGGAGCTGTTTTTT.

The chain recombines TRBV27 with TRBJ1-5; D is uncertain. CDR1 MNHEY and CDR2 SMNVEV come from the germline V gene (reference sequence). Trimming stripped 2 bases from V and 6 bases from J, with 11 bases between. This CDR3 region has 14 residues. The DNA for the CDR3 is TGTGCCAGCAGTTTAGTGGGTATGGGTCAGCCCCAGCATTTT. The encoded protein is CASSLVGMGQPQHF.

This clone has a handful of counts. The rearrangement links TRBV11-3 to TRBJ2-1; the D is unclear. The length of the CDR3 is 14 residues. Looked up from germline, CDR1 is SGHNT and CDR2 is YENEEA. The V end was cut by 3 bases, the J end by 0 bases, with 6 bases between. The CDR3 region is CASSFGSSYNEQFF. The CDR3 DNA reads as TGTGCCAGCAGCTTCGGTAGCTCCTACAATGAGCAGTTCTTC.

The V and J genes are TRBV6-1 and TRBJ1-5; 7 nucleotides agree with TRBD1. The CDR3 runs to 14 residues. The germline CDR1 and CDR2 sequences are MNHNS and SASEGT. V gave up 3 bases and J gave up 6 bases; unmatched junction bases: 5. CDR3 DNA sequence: TGTGCCAGCAGTGATCAGGGGGTGGGTCAGCCCCAGCATTTT. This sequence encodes CASSDQGVGQPQHF.

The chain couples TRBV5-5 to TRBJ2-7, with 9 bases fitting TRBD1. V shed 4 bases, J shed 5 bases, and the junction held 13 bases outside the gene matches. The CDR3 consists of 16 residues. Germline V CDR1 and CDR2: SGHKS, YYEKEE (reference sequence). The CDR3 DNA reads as TGTGCCAGCAGCGCCCTACAGGGACAGGGATCCCACGAGCAGTACTTC. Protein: CASSALQGQGSHEQYF.

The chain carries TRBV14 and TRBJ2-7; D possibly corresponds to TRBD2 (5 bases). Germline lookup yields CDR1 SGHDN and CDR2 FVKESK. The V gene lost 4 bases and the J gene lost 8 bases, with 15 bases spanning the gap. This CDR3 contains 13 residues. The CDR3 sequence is CASSRVGVNKQYF. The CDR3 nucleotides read TGTGCCAGCAGCCGGGTCGGGGTGAATAAGCAGTACTTC.

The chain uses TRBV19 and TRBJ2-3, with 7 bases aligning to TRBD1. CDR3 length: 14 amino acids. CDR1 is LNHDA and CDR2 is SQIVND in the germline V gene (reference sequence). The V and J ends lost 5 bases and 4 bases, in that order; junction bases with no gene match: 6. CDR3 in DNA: TGTGCCAGTAGTGTACGACAGGGCCCAGATACGCAGTATTTT. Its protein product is CASSVRQGPDTQYF.

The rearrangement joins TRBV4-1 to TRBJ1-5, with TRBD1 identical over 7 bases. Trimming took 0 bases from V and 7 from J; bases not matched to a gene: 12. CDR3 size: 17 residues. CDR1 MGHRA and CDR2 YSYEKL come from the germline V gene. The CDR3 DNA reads TGCGCCAGCAGCCAAGATGGCGGCAGGGGGGCGGAACAGCCCCAGCATTTT. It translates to CASSQDGGRGAEQPQHF.

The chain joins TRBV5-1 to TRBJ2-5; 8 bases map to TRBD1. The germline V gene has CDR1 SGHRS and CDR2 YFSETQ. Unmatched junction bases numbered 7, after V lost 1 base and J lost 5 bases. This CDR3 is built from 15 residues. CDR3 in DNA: TGCGCCAGCAGCTTGTCGTCGGGACAGGCGGAGACCCAGTACTTC. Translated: CASSLSSGQAETQYF.

The DNA of the CDR3 is TGTGCCAGTAGTACGCCGGACAGGGGAAGCACAGATACGCAGTATTTT. Translating it yields CASSTPDRGSTDTQYF. The chain is built from TRBV19 and TRBJ2-3; 9 bases align to TRBD1. CDR3 length: 16 residues. Losses at the gene ends were 4 bases for V and 0 bases for J; bases not matched to a gene: 5. Looked up from germline, CDR1 is LNHDA and CDR2 is SQIVND (reference sequence).

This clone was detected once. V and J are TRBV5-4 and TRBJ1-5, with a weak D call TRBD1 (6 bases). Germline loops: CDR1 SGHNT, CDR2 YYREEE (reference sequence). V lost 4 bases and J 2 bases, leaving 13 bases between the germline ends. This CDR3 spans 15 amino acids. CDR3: CASSNREDGNQPQHF. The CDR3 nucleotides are TGTGCCAGCAGCAACAGGGAAGACGGCAATCAGCCCCAGCATTTT.

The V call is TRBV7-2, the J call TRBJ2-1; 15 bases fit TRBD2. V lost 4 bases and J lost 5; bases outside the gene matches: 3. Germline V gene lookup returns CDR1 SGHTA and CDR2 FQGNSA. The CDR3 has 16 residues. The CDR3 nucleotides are TGTGCCAGCAGCTCAGGACTAGCGGGGGGGCACAATGAGCAGTTCTTC. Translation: CASSSGLAGGHNEQFF.

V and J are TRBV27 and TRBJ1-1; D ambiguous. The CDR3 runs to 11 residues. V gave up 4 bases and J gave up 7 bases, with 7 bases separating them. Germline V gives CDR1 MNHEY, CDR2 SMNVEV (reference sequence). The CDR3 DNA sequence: TGTGCCAGCAGTTCCCCGGGTGAAGCTTTCTTT. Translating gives CASSSPGEAFF.

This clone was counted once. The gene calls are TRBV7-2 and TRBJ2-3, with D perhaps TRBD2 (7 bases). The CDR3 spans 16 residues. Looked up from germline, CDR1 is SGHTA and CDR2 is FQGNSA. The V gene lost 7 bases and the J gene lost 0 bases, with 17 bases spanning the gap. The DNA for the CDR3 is TGTGCCAGCAACCTCTGGGGGGGGCCAAGCACAGATACGCAGTATTTT. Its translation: CASNLWGGPSTDTQYF.

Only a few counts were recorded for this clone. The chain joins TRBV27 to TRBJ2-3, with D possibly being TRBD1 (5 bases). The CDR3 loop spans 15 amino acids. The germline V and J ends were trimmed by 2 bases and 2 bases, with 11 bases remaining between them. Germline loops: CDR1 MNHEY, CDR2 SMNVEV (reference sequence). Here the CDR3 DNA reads TGTGCCAGCAGTTTACAGGGTGAGACCACAGATACGCAGTATTTT. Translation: CASSLQGETTDTQYF.

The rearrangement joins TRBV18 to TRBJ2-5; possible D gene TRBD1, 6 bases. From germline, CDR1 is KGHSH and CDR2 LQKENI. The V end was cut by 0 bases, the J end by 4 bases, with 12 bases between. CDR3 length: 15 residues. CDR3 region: CASSPPSGAGETQYF. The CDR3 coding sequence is TGTGCCAGCTCACCACCGTCAGGGGCGGGAGAGACCCAGTACTTC.

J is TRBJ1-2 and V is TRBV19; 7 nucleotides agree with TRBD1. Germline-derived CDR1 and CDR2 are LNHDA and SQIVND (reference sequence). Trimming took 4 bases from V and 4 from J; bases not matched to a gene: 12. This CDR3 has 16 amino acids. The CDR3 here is CASSTRGQGVTYGYTF. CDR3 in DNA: TGTGCCAGTAGTACCCGGGGTCAGGGGGTAACCTATGGCTACACCTTC.